This T cell receptor (beta chain) was recorded in a study of cytomegalovirus exposure and HLA in healthy donors. Study in general: Of the donors genotyped, 300 to 500 in all, about 81% fell in the Caucasian-associated ancestry cluster. Whole-study results and caveats: The authors listed 150 or so TCR beta chains as cytomegalovirus-associated. Earlier results showed most TCR beta V segments being productive about 87% or about 30% of the time.

In this sample, this clone turned up once. Its target is not known. The study ran its PCR with 60 Vbeta and 13 Jbeta primers. Sequenced by immunoSEQ multiplex PCR; TCRdb stores in-frame clones only, minus some. Of about 180,000 clones in the sample, 60% to 85% are singletons; the top ten hold around 1.5%. This TCR derives from a man aged 18 to 29 in good health and CMV-seronegative. Specimen: PBMCs.

The DNA for the CDR3 is TGTGCCAGCAGTGGACCGGGACAGGGGAAGACTGAAGCTTTCTTT. Translating it yields CASSGPGQGKTEAFF. The chain joins TRBV28 to TRBJ1-1, with 10 bases fitting TRBD1. Germline V gene lookup returns CDR1 MDHEN and CDR2 SYDVKM. V lost 5 bases and J lost 5; bases outside the gene matches: 8. The CDR3 consists of 15 residues.